Sequencing of this TCR beta chain was carried out in a study of blood T cell repertoires in COVID-19. V dropped 6 bases and J dropped 12 bases, with 14 bases sitting between them. Per the germline V gene, CDR1 is MNHEY and CDR2 is SVGAGI. This CDR3 spans 11 amino acids. Original processing methods: Estimation of nucleated cell counts relied on the amplification of reference gene primers. The assay was immunoSEQ multiplex PCR, and TCRdb's table has in-frame clones only and misses some. For V, J and clone size, that table is used; D and trimming come from the DNA. The table includes about 120,000 clones, 65% to 90% detected once.

The TCR comes from a woman of 80 years or more with acute or convalescent COVID-19. The material sequenced was peripheral blood. The chain uses TRBV6-5 and TRBJ1-2; D is unresolved. The CDR3: CASSLQLRDTF. CDR3 bases: TGTGCCAGCAGCTTACAACTAAGAGACACCTTC.